What follows are 21 T cell receptor beta chains derived from one specimen sequenced in a study of identical twins. From the 5' RACE reads, TCRdb called clonotypes with MiXCR, one entry per CDR3 protein. The table shows 500,000 or so distinct CDR3 sequences, with less than 25% occurring only once. These data are also associated with another study on T cells expressing NK-cell markers.

Source material: CD4+ T cells sorted from blood. Receptor source: a woman aged 18-29 years in good health.

V is TRBV12-3 or TRBV12-4 and J is TRBJ1-6, with no clear D. Trimming pared 5 bases from V and 11 bases from J, leaving 10 bases between. The CDR3 is 12 residues long. CDR3 protein: CASSPRGAPLHF. The DNA for the CDR3 is TGTGCCAGCAGTCCCCGCGGGGCACCCCTCCACTTT.

This clonotype was seen a handful of times. The genes are TRBV2 and TRBJ1-1; D not resolved. This CDR3 has 11 residues. Germline lookup yields CDR1 SNHLY and CDR2 FYNNEI. V gave up 2 bases and J gave up 6 bases, with 4 bases separating them. This CDR3 is CASSESPEAFF. The CDR3 DNA is TGTGCCAGCAGTGAATCCCCTGAAGCTTTCTTT. The full variable domain, completed using reference TRBV2 and TRBJ1-1, is EPEVTQTPSHQVTQMGQEVILRCVPISNHLYFYWYRQILGQKVEFLVSFYNNEISEKSEIFDDQFSVERPDGSNFTLKIRSTKLEDSAMYFCASSESPEAFFGQGTRLTVV.

The rearrangement uses TRBV20-1 and TRBJ1-2; D is uncertain. CDR3 length: 11 amino acids. Germline assignment: CDR1 DFQATT and CDR2 SNEGSKA (reference sequence). V shed 5 bases and J shed 8 bases, with 12 bases lying between them. The CDR3 DNA reads as TGCAGTGCTTTCAGTGGGATCGGCTACACCTTC. Its protein is CSAFSGIGYTF.

The chain has TRBV12-3 or TRBV12-4 and TRBJ2-7; D is perhaps TRBD1 (6 bases). V was shortened by 2 bases and J by 2 bases, with 10 bases between the two germline ends. CDR3 length: 14 amino acids. The CDR3 reads CASSLIQGTYEQYF. The CDR3 coding sequence is TGTGCCAGCAGTTTAATACAGGGAACCTACGAGCAGTACTTC.

The sample holds a few counts of this clonotype. CDR3 region: CASGQGGENIQYF. The CDR3 DNA is TGCGCCAGCGGACAGGGTGGGGAAAACATTCAGTACTTC. V gene TRBV5-1 combines with J gene TRBJ2-4, with TRBD1 matching over 8 bases. This CDR3 spans 13 amino acids. Germline CDR1 reads SGHRS; CDR2 reads YFSETQ. J lost 5 bases, V lost 7 bases, and 5 bases had no gene match.

This clonotype was observed a few times. The chain employs TRBV7-9 and TRBJ2-1, with D perhaps matching TRBD1 (6 bases). CDR1 SEHNR and CDR2 FQNEAQ come from the germline V gene (reference sequence). The V end lost 5 bases, the J end lost 4 bases, and 21 bases lay between the germline ends. This CDR3 comprises 17 residues. The CDR3 region is CASSPLQGSIRYNEQFF. For the CDR3, the DNA is TGTGCCAGCAGCCCCTTGCAGGGGTCGATACGATACAATGAGCAGTTCTTC.

This clonotype has more than one count but fewer than ten. The V and J genes are TRBV6-5 and TRBJ2-1; D possibly corresponds to TRBD2 (6 bases). Germline-derived CDR1 and CDR2 are MNHEY and SVGAGI. Between the trimmed V and J ends, which lost 0 bases and 4 bases, there was a span of 10 bases. CDR3 length: 15 amino acids. CDR3 residues: CASSYSWGDYNEQFF. CDR3 nucleotide sequence: TGTGCCAGCAGTTACTCCTGGGGGGATTACAATGAGCAGTTCTTC.

This clonotype appeared many times. The V call is TRBV12-3 or TRBV12-4, the J call TRBJ2-5; D is unclear. This CDR3 spans 11 amino acids. V was shortened by 6 bases and J by 1 base, with 3 bases between the two germline ends. This CDR3 is CASSSQETQYF. CDR3 DNA sequence: TGTGCCAGCAGCTCCCAAGAGACCCAGTACTTC.

This clonotype was observed a handful of times. The chain combines TRBV6-1 with TRBJ1-2; D not resolved. Germline values: CDR1 MNHNS, CDR2 SASEGT. The CDR3 has 12 residues. Trimming removed 5 bases at V and 2 bases at J, with 6 bases between. The CDR3 is CASSIANYGYTF. CDR3 sequence (DNA): TGTGCCAGCAGTATTGCCAACTATGGCTACACCTTC.

The chain employs TRBV5-1 and TRBJ2-7, with TRBD1 matching over 9 bases. With V trimmed by 3 bases and J by 3 bases, 7 bases remained unmatched. In germline, CDR1 is SGHRS, CDR2 YFSETQ. This CDR3 has 15 amino acids. The CDR3, as DNA: TGCGCCAGCAGCTCCTCCGGGACAGGGTTCTACGAGCAGTACTTC. Protein product: CASSSSGTGFYEQYF.

DNA for the CDR3: TGTGCCAGCAGACCAACAGGGGGCCCAAACATTCAGTACTTC. Translated: CASRPTGGPNIQYF. The chain carries TRBV6-2 or TRBV6-3 and TRBJ2-4, with 9 bases identical to TRBD1. Germline-derived CDR1 and CDR2 are MNHEY and SVGEGT. Germline trimming cut 6 bases from V and 6 bases from J; bases unmatched to any gene: 6. CDR3 size: 14 residues.

This rearrangement joins TRBV5-5 to TRBJ2-7; TRBD1 might be the D (7 bases). Germline assignment: CDR1 SGHKS and CDR2 YYEKEE (reference sequence). V was shortened by 4 bases and J by 5 bases, with 16 bases between the two germline ends. The length of the CDR3 is 14 residues. The CDR3: CASSGGTARHEQYF. DNA for the CDR3: TGTGCCAGCAGCGGAGGGACAGCTCGGCACGAGCAGTACTTC.

The chain has TRBV4-3 and TRBJ2-7, with 10 bases identical to TRBD1. V dropped 3 bases and J dropped 4; count of bases not matched to a gene: 6. Looked up from germline, CDR1 is LGHNA and CDR2 is YSLEER. The CDR3 length is 15 residues. The CDR3 nucleotides are TGCGCCAGCAGCCATAACCCGGGACAGGGGTACGAGCAGTACTTC. Translated: CASSHNPGQGYEQYF.

This clonotype has only a few counts. This rearrangement joins TRBV5-1 to TRBJ2-2, with D possibly matching TRBD1 (5 bases). Per germline, CDR1 SGHRS and CDR2 YFSETQ. CDR3 length: 17 residues. V dropped 0 bases and J dropped 5 bases, with 17 bases sitting between them. The CDR3 loop reads CASSLAAQGRLTGELFF. The CDR3 DNA sequence: TGCGCCAGCAGCTTGGCCGCCCAGGGCCGTCTTACCGGGGAGCTGTTTTTT. Together with reference TRBV5-1 and TRBJ2-2, the CDR3 gives the full variable domain: KAGVTQTPRYLIKTRGQQVTLSCSPISGHRSVSWYQQTPGQGLQFLFEYFSETQRNKGNFPGRFSGRQFSNSRSEMNVSTLELGDSALYLCASSLAAQGRLTGELFFGEGSRLTVL.

This clonotype has more than one count but fewer than ten. This sequence joins TRBV21-1 and TRBJ2-7; the D call in the table, TRBD1, was not verified against the DNA. TRBV21-1 is a pseudogene locus. This CDR3 is 16 amino acids long. CDR3: CASSLRKGGRSYEQYF. Here the CDR3 DNA reads TGTGCCAGCAGCCTAAGGAAGGGGGGCCGTTCCTACGAGCAGTACTTC.

This chain uses TRBV12-3 or TRBV12-4 with TRBJ2-7; TRBD2 matches at 8 bases. Losses at the gene ends were 6 bases for V and 3 bases for J; bases not matched to a gene: 10. The CDR3 consists of 15 residues. CDR3 sequence: CASRPSGRADYEQYF. For the CDR3, the DNA is TGTGCCAGCAGGCCCTCCGGGAGGGCGGACTACGAGCAGTACTTC.

The chain uses TRBV20-1 and TRBJ2-3, with D possibly being TRBD1 or TRBD2 (6 bases each). Between the trimmed V and J ends, which lost 6 bases and 2 bases, there was a span of 18 bases. The germline V gene encodes CDR1 DFQATT and CDR2 SNEGSKA (reference sequence). This CDR3 region has 15 residues. In DNA form, the CDR3 reads TGCAGTGCGAGGAAGGTTGGGGGGCTCACAGATACGCAGTATTTT. It translates to CSARKVGGLTDTQYF.

This rearrangement joins TRBV10-3 to TRBJ2-3; 11 nucleotides align to TRBD2. The CDR3 consists of 16 residues. CDR1 and CDR2 from the germline V gene are ENHRY and SYGVKD. The V gene end was trimmed by 5 bases and the J gene end by 1 base; junction bases not matched to a gene: 5. Written as DNA, the CDR3 is TGTGCCATCAGTCACGGGACTAGCGGCCGCACAGATACGCAGTATTTT. Protein sequence: CAISHGTSGRTDTQYF.

The CDR3 reads CSATTAREKLFF. CDR3 nucleotides: TGCAGTGCTACCACGGCTCGGGAAAAACTGTTTTTT. The gene calls are TRBV20-1 and TRBJ1-4; D is undetermined. This CDR3 is 12 amino acids long. Trimming cost V 4 bases and J 8 bases, with 11 bases left between them. Germline V gene sequence: CDR1 DFQATT, CDR2 SNEGSKA (reference sequence).

The CDR3 spells CASSFFFGTTDTQYF. CDR3 bases: TGTGCCAGCAGCTTTTTCTTCGGCACCACAGATACGCAGTATTTT. This chain links TRBV7-8 with TRBJ2-3; D ambiguous. The germline gives CDR1 SGHVS, CDR2 FQNEAQ. Trimming took off 3 bases at V and 2 bases at J, with 12 bases between the two ends. The CDR3 is made up of 15 amino acids. The whole variable domain, remainder taken from reference TRBV7-8 and TRBJ2-3, is GAGVSQSPRYKVAKRGQDVALRCDPISGHVSLFWYQQALGQGPEFLTYFQNEAQLDKSGLPSDRFFAERPEGSVSTLKIQRTQQEDSAVYLCASSFFFGTTDTQYFGPGTRLTVL.

CDR3 sequence: CSVETRRANYGYTF. The CDR3 nucleotides read TGCAGCGTTGAAACGCGGAGAGCTAACTATGGCTACACCTTC. J is TRBJ1-2 and V is TRBV29-1; D gene uncertain. CDR3 length: 14 amino acids. V gave up 2 bases and J gave up 0 bases, with 10 bases separating them. Germline V gene lookup returns CDR1 SQVTM and CDR2 ANQGSEA.